The sequence of this TCR beta chain was determined in a study of read filtering for tumor transcriptome and immune sequencing. Study background: Among patients, some 17 were male and about 15 female, aged about 45 to 85 (mean about 72). R-ISS stage counts were under ten for I, roughly 16 for II, 7 for III.

Study findings and constraints: Sorted CD138-negative bone marrow cells were not purified T cells. Dropping single-read clonotypes raised IR-seq and RNA-seq shared-clonotype correlation.

Molecular barcoded adaptors covering alpha/delta and beta/gamma chains were used on around 370 ng RNA. TCRdb reprocessed the reads via MiXCR and lists one record per CDR3 protein. The repertoire holds 75,000 to 95,000 distinct CDR3 sequences, with 20% to 25% as singletons. The germline CDR1 and CDR2 sequences are SGHRS and YFSETQ. The CDR3 spans 16 residues. On this clonotype: The antigen remains unidentified. An end of the junction differs from the germline gene, which may be a read error.

The V call is TRBV5-1, the J call TRBJ2-1; the match to TRBD2 covers 8 bases. Sequenced input: a population of CD138-negative cells sorted from bone marrow. The TCR originated in a donor at least 40 years old with multiple myeloma. The CDR3 coding sequence is TGCGCCGGCAGCTTGGCGATACTAGCGGATTACAATGAGCAGTTCTTC. Encoded protein: CAGSLAILADYNEQFF.